The T cell receptor (beta chain) under discussion was sequenced for a study of T cells in Graves' hyperthyroidism and ophthalmopathy. Study results and caveats: Blood also held most thyroid clonotypes expanded beyond 0.001. A model using 13 V-J features told ophthalmopathy apart from stable hyperthyroidism.

Looked up from germline, CDR1 is SNHLY and CDR2 is FYNNEI. This CDR3 spans 11 amino acids. Amplified TCR beta CDR3 regions derived from RNA transcripts. HTBI primers were employed in a first-round RT-PCR of the TCR CDR3. TCRdb re-called the multiplex PCR reads through MiXCR, storing one row per CDR3 protein. In the table there are roughly 500,000 distinct CDR3 sequences, around 43% of which are singletons. This clonotype was counted a few times. Antigen: not known. This may come from a read error, since a much larger clone is one base off. This clonotype was obtained from an adult woman with Graves' disease, either hyperthyroidism or ophthalmopathy (not recorded which). Material: peripheral blood or thyroid tissue (not recorded which). This chain links TRBV2 with TRBJ2-7; D may be TRBD2 (5 bases). The CDR3 protein is CAGSTRGEQYF. CDR3 nucleotide sequence: TGTGCCGGCAGCACCCGGGGTGAGCAGTACTTC.